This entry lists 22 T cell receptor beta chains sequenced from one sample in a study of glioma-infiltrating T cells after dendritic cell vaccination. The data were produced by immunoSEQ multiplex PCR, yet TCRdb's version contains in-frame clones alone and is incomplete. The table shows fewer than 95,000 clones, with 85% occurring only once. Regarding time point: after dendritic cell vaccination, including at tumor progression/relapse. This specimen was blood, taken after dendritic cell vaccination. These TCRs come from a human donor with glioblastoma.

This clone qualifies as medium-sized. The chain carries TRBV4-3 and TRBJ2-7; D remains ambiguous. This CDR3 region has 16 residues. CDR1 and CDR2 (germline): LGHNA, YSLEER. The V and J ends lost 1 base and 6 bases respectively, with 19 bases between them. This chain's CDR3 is CASSQGADGGLFEQYF. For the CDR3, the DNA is TGCGCCAGCAGCCAAGGGGCCGACGGTGGATTATTCGAGCAGTACTTC.

The CDR3 sequence is CASSVGETNYNEQFF. CDR3 DNA sequence: TGTGCCAGCAGCGTAGGGGAGACGAACTACAATGAGCAGTTCTTC. The chain is built from TRBV9 and TRBJ2-1; TRBD2 might be the D (5 bases). The V end lost 0 bases, the J end lost 3 bases, and 10 bases lay between the germline ends. Germline values: CDR1 SGDLS, CDR2 YYNGEE. CDR3 length: 15 residues.

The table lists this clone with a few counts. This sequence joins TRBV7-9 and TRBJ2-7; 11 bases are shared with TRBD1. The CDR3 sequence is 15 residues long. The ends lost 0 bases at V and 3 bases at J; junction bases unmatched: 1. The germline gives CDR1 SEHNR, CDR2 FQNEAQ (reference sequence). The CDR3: CASSLAGQGVYEQYF. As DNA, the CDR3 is TGTGCCAGCAGCTTAGCGGGACAGGGGGTCTACGAGCAGTACTTC.

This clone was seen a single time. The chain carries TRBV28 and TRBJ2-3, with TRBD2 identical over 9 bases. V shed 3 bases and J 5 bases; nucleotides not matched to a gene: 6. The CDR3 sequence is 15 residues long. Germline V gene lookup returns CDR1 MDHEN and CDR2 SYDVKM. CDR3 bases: TGTGCCAGCAGTTTTGGCGGGAGGGCCGGAGATACGCAGTATTTT. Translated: CASSFGGRAGDTQYF.

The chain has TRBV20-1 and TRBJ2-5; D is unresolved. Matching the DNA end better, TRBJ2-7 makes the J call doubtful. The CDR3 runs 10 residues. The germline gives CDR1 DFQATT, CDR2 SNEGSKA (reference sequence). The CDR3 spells CSAYSYEQYF. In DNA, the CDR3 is TGCAGTGCTTACTCCTACGAGCAGTACTTC.

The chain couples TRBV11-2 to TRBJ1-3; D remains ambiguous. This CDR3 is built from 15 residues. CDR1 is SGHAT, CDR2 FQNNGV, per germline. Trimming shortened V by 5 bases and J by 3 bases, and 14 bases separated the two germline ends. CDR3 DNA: TGTGCCAGCAGCCCAGAAGCTTCAGGTGGAAACACCATATATTTT. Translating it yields CASSPEASGGNTIYF.

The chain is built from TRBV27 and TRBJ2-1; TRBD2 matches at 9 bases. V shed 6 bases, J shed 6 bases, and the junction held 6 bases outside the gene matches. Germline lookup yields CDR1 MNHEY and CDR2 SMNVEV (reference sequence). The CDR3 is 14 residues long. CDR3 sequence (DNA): TGTGCCAGCAGGGAACCTAGCGGGGCCAATGAGCAGTTCTTC. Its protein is CASREPSGANEQFF.

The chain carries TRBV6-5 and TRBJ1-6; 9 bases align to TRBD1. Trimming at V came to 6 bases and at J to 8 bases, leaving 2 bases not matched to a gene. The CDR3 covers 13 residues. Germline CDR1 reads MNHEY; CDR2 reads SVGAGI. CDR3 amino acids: CASSRDRDSPLHF. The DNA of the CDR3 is TGTGCCAGCAGCCGGGACAGGGATTCACCCCTCCACTTT.

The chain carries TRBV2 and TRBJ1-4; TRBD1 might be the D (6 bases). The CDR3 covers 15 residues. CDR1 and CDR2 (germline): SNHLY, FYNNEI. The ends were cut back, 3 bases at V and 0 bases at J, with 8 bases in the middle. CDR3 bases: TGTGCCAGCAGTGACCACAGGGCAACTAATGAAAAACTGTTTTTT. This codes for CASSDHRATNEKLFF.

In DNA form, the CDR3 reads TGTGCCAGTAGTCCACGAAACCCGGGACAGGGGGCCGATGGCTACACCTTC. Translated, it gives CASSPRNPGQGADGYTF. This sequence joins TRBV19 and TRBJ1-2, with 12 bases that match TRBD1. There are 17 residues in the CDR3. Germline V lookup: CDR1 LNHDA, CDR2 SQIVND (reference sequence). V lost 5 bases to trimming and J lost 6 bases; unmatched junction nucleotides: 13.

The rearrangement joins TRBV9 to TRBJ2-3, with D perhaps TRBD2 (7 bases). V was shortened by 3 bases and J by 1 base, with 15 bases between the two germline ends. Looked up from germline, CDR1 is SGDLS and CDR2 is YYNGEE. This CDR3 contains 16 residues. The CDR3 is CASSERGGARTDTQYF. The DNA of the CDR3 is TGTGCCAGCAGCGAGAGGGGGGGCGCCCGCACAGATACGCAGTATTTT.

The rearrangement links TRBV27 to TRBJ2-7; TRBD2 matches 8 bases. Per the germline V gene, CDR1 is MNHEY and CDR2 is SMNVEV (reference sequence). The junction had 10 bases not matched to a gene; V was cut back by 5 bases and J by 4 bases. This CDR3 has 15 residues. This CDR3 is CASSLMSGSGYEQYF. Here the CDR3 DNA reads TGTGCCAGCAGTCTAATGAGCGGGAGTGGGTACGAGCAGTACTTC.

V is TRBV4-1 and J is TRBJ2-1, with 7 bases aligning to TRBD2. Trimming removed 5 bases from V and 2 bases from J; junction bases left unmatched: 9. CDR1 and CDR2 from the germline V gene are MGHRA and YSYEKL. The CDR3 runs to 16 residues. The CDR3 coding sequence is TGCGCCAGCAGCGAGGCGCGGGGGAGGGCCTACAATGAGCAGTTCTTC. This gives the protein CASSEARGRAYNEQFF.

CDR3 loop: CASSDRGHEQYF. The CDR3 DNA reads TGTGCCAGTTCGGACAGGGGACACGAGCAGTACTTC. This chain links TRBV19 with TRBJ2-7; TRBD1 matches at 9 bases. V lost 8 bases to trimming and J lost 5 bases; unmatched junction nucleotides: 4. Germline V CDR1 and CDR2: LNHDA, SQIVND (reference sequence). The CDR3 spans 12 residues.

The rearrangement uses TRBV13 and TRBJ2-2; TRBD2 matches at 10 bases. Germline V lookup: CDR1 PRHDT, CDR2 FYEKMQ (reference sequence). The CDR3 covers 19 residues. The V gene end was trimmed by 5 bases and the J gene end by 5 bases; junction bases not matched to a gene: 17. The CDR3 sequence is CASSQGSFELAGITGELFF. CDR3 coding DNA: TGTGCCAGCAGCCAAGGAAGTTTTGAACTAGCGGGGATAACCGGGGAGCTGTTTTTT.

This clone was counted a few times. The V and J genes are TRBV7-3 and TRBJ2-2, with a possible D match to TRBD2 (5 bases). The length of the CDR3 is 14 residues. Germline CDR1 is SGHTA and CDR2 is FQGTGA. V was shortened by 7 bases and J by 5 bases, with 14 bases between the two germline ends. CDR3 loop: CASTPGSPTGELFF. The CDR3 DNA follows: TGTGCCAGCACGCCGGGAAGTCCGACCGGGGAGCTGTTTTTT.

CDR3: CASSPRTGVAYEQYF. In nucleotides, the CDR3 is TGTGCCAGCAGTCCCCGGACAGGGGTGGCCTACGAGCAGTACTTC. J is TRBJ2-7 and V is TRBV6-6; 9 bases fit TRBD1. Germline V gives CDR1 MNHNY, CDR2 SVGAGI (reference sequence). V dropped 5 bases and J dropped 2; count of bases not matched to a gene: 7. CDR3 length equals 15 residues.

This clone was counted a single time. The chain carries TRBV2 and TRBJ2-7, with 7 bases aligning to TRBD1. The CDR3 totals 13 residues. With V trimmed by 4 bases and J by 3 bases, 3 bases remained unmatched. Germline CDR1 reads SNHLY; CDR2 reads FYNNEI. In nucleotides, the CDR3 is TGTGCCAGCAGTGGGGGACAGAGCTACGAGCAGTACTTC. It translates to CASSGGQSYEQYF.

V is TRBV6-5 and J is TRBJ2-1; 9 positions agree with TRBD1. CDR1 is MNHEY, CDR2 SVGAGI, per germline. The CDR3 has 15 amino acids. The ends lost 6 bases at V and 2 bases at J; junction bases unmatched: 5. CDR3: CASRVTGGPYNEQFF. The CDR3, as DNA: TGTGCCAGCAGAGTAACAGGGGGCCCCTACAATGAGCAGTTCTTC.

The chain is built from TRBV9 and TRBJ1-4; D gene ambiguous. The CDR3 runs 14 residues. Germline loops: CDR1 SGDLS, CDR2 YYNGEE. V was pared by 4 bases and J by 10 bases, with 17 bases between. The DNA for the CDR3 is TGTGCCAGCAGCCCCTCCCTTGGGCAGAGAAAACTGTTTTTT. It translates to CASSPSLGQRKLFF.

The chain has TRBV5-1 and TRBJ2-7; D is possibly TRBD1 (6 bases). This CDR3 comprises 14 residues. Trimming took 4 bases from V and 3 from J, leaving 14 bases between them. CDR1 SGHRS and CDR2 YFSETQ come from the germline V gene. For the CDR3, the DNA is TGCGCCAGCAGCCAACAGGGTACCCGCTACGAGCAGTACTTC. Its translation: CASSQQGTRYEQYF.

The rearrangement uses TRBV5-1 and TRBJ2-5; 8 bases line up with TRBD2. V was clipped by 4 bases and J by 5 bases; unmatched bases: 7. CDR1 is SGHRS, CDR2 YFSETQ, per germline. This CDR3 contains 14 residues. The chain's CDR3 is CASSQRGQGETQYF. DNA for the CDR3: TGCGCCAGCAGCCAGCGGGGGCAGGGGGAGACCCAGTACTTC.